One and the same sample provided the 29 T cell receptor beta chains below, sequenced in a study of blood T cell repertoires in COVID-19. Here immunoSEQ multiplex PCR was the method, and the copy in TCRdb shows in-frame clones only, minus some. The sample includes more than 250,000 clones, roughly nine tenths of them seen just once. The sample was peripheral blood. The receptors stem from a man aged 18 to 30 with active or convalescent COVID-19.

This chain links TRBV7-6 with TRBJ2-2; D is unclear. Per the germline V gene, CDR1 is SGHVS and CDR2 is FNYEAQ. Trimming cost V 4 bases and J 8 bases, with 5 bases left between them. The CDR3 extends over 11 amino acids. The CDR3 sequence: CASSSRGELFF. The CDR3 DNA follows: TGTGCCAGCAGCTCCCGGGGGGAGCTGTTTTTT.

The table lists this clone with many counts. This chain uses TRBV6-6 with TRBJ1-1; D gene uncertain. The germline gives CDR1 MNHNY, CDR2 SVGAGI (reference sequence). V was trimmed by 2 bases and J by 3 bases, leaving 13 bases between them. The CDR3 is 15 amino acids. As DNA, the CDR3 is TGTGCCAGCAGTTACCTGGGGAGGGCACACACTGAAGCTTTCTTT. This translates into CASSYLGRAHTEAFF.

The chain combines TRBV4-2 with TRBJ2-5, with 8 bases fitting TRBD1. The CDR3 has 15 amino acids. CDR1 and CDR2 from the germline V gene are LGHNA and YNFKEQ. V was clipped by 4 bases and J by 4 bases; unmatched bases: 8. CDR3 in amino acids: CASSLAYQGAETQYF. CDR3 nucleotides: TGTGCCAGCAGCCTCGCCTATCAGGGGGCAGAGACCCAGTACTTC.

This clone was detected only once. This chain joins TRBV5-6 and TRBJ2-7; no firm D call. This CDR3 is 15 amino acids long. Germline loops: CDR1 SGHDT, CDR2 YYEEEE. Trimming removed 4 bases from V and 3 bases from J, with 17 bases in between. CDR3 bases: TGTGCCAGCAGCACTGCAGGAATCCAAAACTACGAGCAGTACTTC. This gives the protein CASSTAGIQNYEQYF.

The rearrangement links TRBV29-1 to TRBJ1-1; 7 bases are a match to TRBD1. The germline V gene has CDR1 SQVTM and CDR2 ANQGSEA. V trimming: 5 bases; J trimming: 3 bases; junction bases outside the gene matches: 9. There are 14 residues in the CDR3. In DNA form, the CDR3 reads TGCAGCGTTCAACAAGGGGGCTGGGACACTGAAGCTTTCTTT. Protein sequence: CSVQQGGWDTEAFF.

This clone was recorded once. V usage is TRBV2 and J usage is TRBJ2-1; possible D gene TRBD2, 6 bases. This CDR3 contains 14 residues. Per the germline V gene, CDR1 is SNHLY and CDR2 is FYNNEI. V lost 6 bases and J lost 4, with 13 bases in between. This CDR3 is CASSLAGRYNEQFF. Here the CDR3 DNA reads TGTGCCAGCAGCCTGGCGGGGCGATACAATGAGCAGTTCTTC.

In DNA, the CDR3 is TGTGCCAGCAGTGAAGATTTTCCTAGGAATTCACCCCTCCACTTT. Translating gives CASSEDFPRNSPLHF. The chain has TRBV2 and TRBJ1-6; no definite D call. Looked up from germline, CDR1 is SNHLY and CDR2 is FYNNEI. The V gene lost 1 base and the J gene lost 7 bases, with 11 bases spanning the gap. This CDR3 region has 15 residues.

This chain joins TRBV28 and TRBJ1-5; D not resolved. Looked up from germline, CDR1 is MDHEN and CDR2 is SYDVKM. Deletions cut 5 bases from V and 2 bases from J, with 10 bases between. The CDR3 length is 14 residues. CDR3 protein: CASSPRRGNQPQHF. CDR3 DNA sequence: TGTGCCAGCAGTCCCAGGCGGGGCAATCAGCCCCAGCATTTT.

The rearrangement uses TRBV6-4 and TRBJ2-1; D is perhaps TRBD2 (6 bases). This CDR3 comprises 13 residues. The V gene's germline CDR1 is MRHNA and CDR2 SNTAGT. V was pared by 0 bases and J by 14 bases, with 14 bases between. The CDR3 protein is CASSDSYGDSKFF. DNA for the CDR3: TGTGCCAGCAGTGACTCGTATGGGGACTCTAAGTTCTTC.

Here the CDR3 DNA reads TGTGCCAGCAGCCTCGAAGGGGTAGGCGGCTACACCTTC. It codes for CASSLEGVGGYTF. V gene TRBV12-3 or TRBV12-4 combines with J gene TRBJ1-2; D might be TRBD1 (5 bases). The V end lost 6 bases, the J end lost 8 bases, and 16 bases lay between the germline ends. This CDR3 spans 13 amino acids.

The genes are TRBV7-9 and TRBJ1-1; the D is unclear. The V end was cut by 3 bases, the J end by 0 bases, with 5 bases between. CDR3 length equals 13 residues. Germline values: CDR1 SEHNR, CDR2 FQNEAQ (reference sequence). CDR3 loop: CASSLAMNTEAFF. The CDR3 DNA is TGTGCCAGCAGCTTGGCCATGAACACTGAAGCTTTCTTT.

This chain's CDR3 is CASRPRDRGIMNTEAFF. In DNA, the CDR3 is TGTGCCAGTAGACCCAGGGACAGGGGGATCATGAACACTGAAGCTTTCTTT. The gene calls are TRBV19 and TRBJ1-1; TRBD1 matches 11 bases. Germline V gene data show CDR1 as LNHDA and CDR2 as SQIVND (reference sequence). V lost 6 bases, J lost 0 bases, and 9 bases stayed unmatched. The CDR3 length is 17 residues.

A remark on this clone: Other DNA sequences in the same sample also yield this CDR3. The chain recombines TRBV6-5 with TRBJ2-7; D gene uncertain. This CDR3 contains 11 residues. Trimming pared 6 bases from V and 4 bases from J, leaving 7 bases between. Germline lookup yields CDR1 MNHEY and CDR2 SVGAGI. This CDR3 is CASSSTYEQYF. Written as DNA, the CDR3 is TGTGCCAGCAGCTCCACATACGAGCAGTACTTC.

The chain's CDR3 is CASSRGGQNTGELFF. The CDR3 DNA follows: TGTGCCAGCAGCCGAGGCGGACAGAACACCGGGGAGCTGTTTTTT. J is TRBJ2-2 and V is TRBV3-1 (or the pseudogene TRBV3-2), with a possible D match to TRBD1 (5 bases). The CDR3 length is 15 residues. The ends were cut back, 4 bases at V and 1 base at J, with 10 bases in the middle. Germline V gives CDR1 LGHDT, CDR2 YNNKEL (reference sequence).

V is TRBV24-1 and J is TRBJ2-5; possibly TRBD2 for D (7 bases). The V gene lost 2 bases and the J gene lost 5 bases, with 14 bases spanning the gap. In germline, CDR1 is KGHDR, CDR2 SFDVKD. There are 15 residues in the CDR3. The CDR3 coding sequence is TGTGCCACCAGTGATTCCCGGACAGCGGGGGAGACCCAGTACTTC. It translates to CATSDSRTAGETQYF.

This clone was counted between two and nine times. The chain combines TRBV11-2 with TRBJ1-3; D gene unclear. Trimming shortened V by 1 base and J by 0 bases, and 4 bases separated the two germline ends. The CDR3 has 14 residues. Germline V gene lookup returns CDR1 SGHAT and CDR2 FQNNGV. The CDR3 loop is CASSLVRSGNTIYF. The CDR3, as DNA: TGTGCCAGCAGCTTAGTTCGCTCTGGAAACACCATATATTTT. Full variable domain (outside the CDR3, taken from reference TRBV11-2 and TRBJ1-3): EAGVAQSPRYKIIEKRQSVAFWCNPISGHATLYWYQQILGQGPKLLIQFQNNGVVDDSQLPKDRFSAERLKGVDSTLKIQPAKLEDSAVYLCASSLVRSGNTIYFGEGSWLTVV.

V gene TRBV19 combines with J gene TRBJ2-3; 9 nucleotides align to TRBD2. The germline gives CDR1 LNHDA, CDR2 SQIVND (reference sequence). After removal of 6 bases from V and 2 bases from J, the junction contained 3 bases not matched to a gene. The CDR3 loop spans 14 amino acids. For the CDR3, the DNA is TGTGCCAGTAGACTAGCGGGTCACACAGATACGCAGTATTTT. It yields the protein CASRLAGHTDTQYF.

This chain uses TRBV6-5 with TRBJ1-5, with 7 bases aligning to TRBD1. The CDR3 sequence is 14 residues long. V lost 5 bases, J lost 2 bases, and 3 bases stayed unmatched. The germline gives CDR1 MNHEY, CDR2 SVGAGI. CDR3 nucleotide sequence: TGTGCCAGCAGTCCTACAGGGGGCAATCAGCCCCAGCATTTT. This encodes CASSPTGGNQPQHF.

For this clone: Other DNA sequences in the same sample also yield this CDR3. The rearrangement joins TRBV9 to TRBJ2-6; D not certain. The CDR3 is 14 residues long. The V gene's germline CDR1 is SGDLS and CDR2 YYNGEE. V gave up 3 bases and J gave up 0 bases, with 4 bases separating them. In DNA form, the CDR3 reads TGTGCCAGCAGCGCCAACTCTGGGGCCAACGTCCTGACTTTC. Amino acid sequence: CASSANSGANVLTF.

The table lists this clone with a count of one. The chain joins TRBV25-1 to TRBJ1-6; D is perhaps TRBD1 (5 bases). Trimming pared 4 bases from V and 8 bases from J, leaving 21 bases between. The germline V gene encodes CDR1 MGHDK and CDR2 SYGVNS. The CDR3 is made up of 17 amino acids. The CDR3 loop reads CASSGGGASLNDSPLHF. CDR3 nucleotide sequence: TGTGCCAGCAGTGGGGGTGGGGCATCTCTCAATGATTCACCCCTCCACTTT.

This clone was seen only once. The chain combines TRBV11-2 with TRBJ1-6; D is possibly TRBD1 (6 bases). The CDR3 runs to 14 residues. V gave up 4 bases and J gave up 7 bases, with 11 bases separating them. CDR1 SGHAT and CDR2 FQNNGV come from the germline V gene. The CDR3 region is CASSSGVLNSPLHF. CDR3 DNA: TGTGCCAGCAGCTCAGGGGTTCTGAATTCACCCCTCCACTTT.

The gene calls are TRBV18 and TRBJ2-5; D might be TRBD2 (5 bases). Germline V gives CDR1 KGHSH, CDR2 LQKENI. With 6 bases removed from V and 5 bases from J, the gap between germline ends came to 19 bases. This CDR3 is built from 15 residues. In DNA, the CDR3 is TGTGCCAGCTCCCCGCCCGCGAGGGCGAGGGAGACCCAGTACTTC. Protein product: CASSPPARARETQYF.

This chain links TRBV28 with TRBJ1-5, with D possibly TRBD1 on 6 matching bases. CDR1 and CDR2 from the germline V gene are MDHEN and SYDVKM. The CDR3 has 13 residues. Trimming removed 6 bases from V and 2 bases from J, with 8 bases in between. The CDR3 spells CASSWTGNQPQHF. DNA of the CDR3: TGTGCCAGCAGCTGGACAGGCAATCAGCCCCAGCATTTT.

The V and J genes are TRBV6-5 and TRBJ2-7, with 9 bases that match TRBD1. J gave up 5 bases and V 5 bases, and 7 bases lay outside the gene matches. This CDR3 has 14 residues. CDR1 and CDR2 (germline): MNHEY, SVGAGI. The CDR3 DNA follows: TGTGCCAGCAGTCCGGGACAGGGAATACACGAGCAGTACTTC. Its protein is CASSPGQGIHEQYF.

The rearrangement links TRBV1 to TRBJ2-3; the DNA was not used to check the table's D call, TRBD2. TRBV1 is tagged as a pseudogene. The length of the CDR3 is 10 residues. In nucleotides, the CDR3 is TGCACCAGCCGGGTGGTTACGCAGTATTTT. As protein: CTSRVVTQYF.

The chain joins TRBV11-3 to TRBJ1-1; no definite D call. V lost 5 bases to trimming and J lost 6 bases, with 19 bases between them. CDR1 and CDR2 (germline): SGHNT, YENEEA. The CDR3 contains 15 residues. CDR3 sequence reads: CASSQDGGGMAEAFF. For the CDR3, the DNA is TGTGCCAGCAGCCAAGACGGTGGAGGTATGGCTGAAGCTTTCTTT.

The J gene is TRBJ2-7, the V gene TRBV19; 7 positions agree with TRBD1. Germline loops: CDR1 LNHDA, CDR2 SQIVND (reference sequence). The J segment lost 2 bases and the V segment lost 10 bases, leaving 20 bases of the junction unmatched. The length of the CDR3 is 17 residues. CDR3 DNA sequence: TGTGCCACCCAGCCCGGCGGTGCGAGGACAGGCGCCTACGAGCAGTACTTC. As protein: CATQPGGARTGAYEQYF.

The genes are TRBV30 and TRBJ2-1; the match to TRBD2 covers 16 bases. The CDR3 runs to 16 residues. V was pared by 0 bases and J by 8 bases, with 4 bases of the junction left unmatched. CDR1 and CDR2 (germline): GTSNPN, SVGIG (reference sequence). The CDR3 DNA reads TGTGCCTGGAGTGTGGGGACTAGCGGGAGGGCCGATGAGCAGTTCTTC. Its translation: CAWSVGTSGRADEQFF.

This clone was seen a handful of times. The chain joins TRBV5-1 to TRBJ1-2; 8 nucleotides agree with TRBD1. Germline assignment: CDR1 SGHRS and CDR2 YFSETQ. After removal of 0 bases from V and 5 bases from J, the junction contained 9 bases not matched to a gene. The CDR3 runs 16 residues. CDR3 bases: TGCGCCAGCAGCTTGGACCCTGGAACAGGGGGATATGGCTACACCTTC. Its translation: CASSLDPGTGGYGYTF.